The clone carrying this T cell receptor beta chain was seen ten or more times. Antigen specificity is unknown. This record belongs to a study of T cells in Graves' hyperthyroidism and ophthalmopathy. Study-wide results and caveats: Ophthalmopathy got predicted by the model a median 6.5 months before its onset.

The investigators amplified TCR beta CDR3 regions from RNA transcripts. Carried out on the TCR CDR3, a first-round RT-PCR used the HTBI primer set. TCRdb re-called the multiplex PCR reads through MiXCR, storing one row per CDR3 protein. The profile shows around 600,000 distinct CDR3 sequences, 15% to 20% of them singletons. This CDR3 has 17 amino acids. Unmatched junction bases numbered 7, after V lost 0 bases and J lost 3 bases. CDR1 is SNHLY, CDR2 FYNNEI, per germline. The chain uses TRBV2 and TRBJ2-2, with TRBD2 matching 7 bases. The receptor was derived from a middle-aged woman with Graves' ophthalmopathy. Sample: blood. The CDR3 sequence is CASSEALFAGDTGELFF. The CDR3 bases are TGTGCCAGCAGTGAAGCGCTCTTTGCGGGAGACACCGGGGAGCTGTTTTTT.